These T cell receptor beta chains were read from a single sample in a study of cytomegalovirus exposure and HLA in healthy donors. Profiled with immunoSEQ multiplex PCR; TCRdb holds only in-frame clones, not every one. The sample carries 150,000 to 200,000 clones, roughly 80% recorded once. Sequenced material: PBMCs. The receptor source for this set is a woman aged 45-65 years in good health and CMV-seropositive. Both conserved end residues are part of each CDR3. A D gene is named only where the DNA matches it firmly. Size is omitted from some rows. Given values are once, few, many or a class for expanded clones.

clone_size,d_call,v_call,j_call,cdr3_aa,cdr3_nt
NA,NA,TRBV28,TRBJ1-3,CASEDSGNTIYF,TGTGCCAGCGAGGACTCTGGAAACACCATATATTTT
NA,NA,TRBV5-1,TRBJ2-2,CASSLDQGGTGELFF,TGCGCCAGCAGCTTGGATCAGGGCGGAACCGGGGAGCTGTTTTTT
NA,TRBD1,TRBV10-3,TRBJ1-5,CAISASGTGNQPQHF,TGTGCCATCAGTGCTTCCGGGACAGGCAATCAGCCCCAGCATTTT
once,TRBD1,TRBV27,TRBJ2-7,CASSPDRGSYEQYF,TGTGCCAGCAGCCCGGACAGGGGGTCCTACGAGCAGTACTTC
NA,NA,TRBV11-2,TRBJ2-7,CASSLGADGREQYF,TGTGCCAGCAGCTTAGGGGCAGACGGAAGGGAGCAGTACTTC
NA,TRBD1,TRBV6-5,TRBJ1-1,CASSSRGQSEAFF,TGTGCCAGCAGTTCGAGGGGACAGAGTGAAGCTTTCTTT
NA,TRBD2,TRBV7-2,TRBJ2-5,CASSLYPGTSGIGETQYF,TGTGCCAGCAGCTTATACCCCGGGACTAGCGGGATTGGGGAGACCCAGTACTTC
NA,TRBD1,TRBV19,TRBJ1-6,CASKGNRGGSPLHF,TGTGCCAGTAAGGGAAACAGGGGAGGCTCACCCCTCCACTTT
once,TRBD1,TRBV18,TRBJ1-2,CASSPSGGAVTNYGYTF,TGTGCCAGCTCACCGTCAGGGGGCGCGGTCACTAACTATGGCTACACCTTC
once,NA,TRBV10-1,TRBJ2-3,CASSESEGGRRDTQYF,TGCGCCAGCAGTGAGTCCGAGGGTGGACGTCGGGATACGCAGTATTTT
NA,NA,TRBV18,TRBJ2-5,CASSPSQETQYF,TGTGCCAGCTCACCGAGTCAAGAGACCCAGTACTTC
few,NA,TRBV28,TRBJ1-1,CASHNTGNMNTEAFF,TGTGCCAGCCACAACACAGGGAATATGAACACTGAAGCTTTCTTT
NA,NA,TRBV7-9,TRBJ1-1,CASSPVGGLNTEAFF,TGTGCCAGCAGCCCAGTTGGAGGTTTGAACACTGAAGCTTTCTTT
NA,TRBD1,TRBV6-1,TRBJ2-1,CASSDGTGGADEQFF,TGTGCCAGCAGTGACGGGACAGGGGGCGCGGATGAGCAGTTCTTC
once,TRBD2,TRBV4-2,TRBJ2-5,CASSQGPAGEETQYF,TGTGCCAGCAGCCAAGGCCCAGCGGGGGAAGAGACCCAGTACTTC
NA,TRBD2,TRBV28,TRBJ2-2,CASRAGTTAGELFF,TGTGCCAGCAGAGCCGGGACTACGGCCGGGGAGCTGTTTTTT
NA,TRBD1,TRBV7-2,TRBJ2-7,CASSFGQGVSYEQYF,TGTGCCAGCAGCTTTGGACAGGGGGTTTCCTACGAGCAGTACTTC
once,TRBD1,TRBV18,TRBJ2-5,CASSPRQGDGETQYF,TGTGCCAGCTCACCGCGACAGGGAGACGGAGAGACCCAGTACTTC
NA,TRBD1,TRBV9,TRBJ2-7,CASSVEDRGSYEQYF,TGTGCCAGCAGCGTGGAGGACAGGGGATCGTACGAGCAGTACTTC
NA,TRBD2,TRBV25-1,TRBJ2-7,CASSRSGTSGRKDF,TGTGCCAGCAGCCGATCCGGGACTAGCGGGAGAAAGGACTTC
NA,TRBD1,TRBV5-1,TRBJ2-7,CASSLRQGYEQYF,TGCGCCAGCAGCTTGAGACAGGGGTACGAGCAGTACTTC
once,TRBD2,TRBV29-1,TRBJ2-1,CSVEPEREDNEQFF,TGCAGCGTTGAACCCGAGCGGGAGGACAATGAGCAGTTCTTC
NA,TRBD1,TRBV2,TRBJ2-5,CASKAGQGETQYF,TGTGCCAGCAAGGCCGGACAGGGGGAGACCCAGTACTTC
NA,NA,TRBV15,TRBJ2-1,CATSNNYYNEQFF,TGTGCCACCAGCAATAACTACTACAATGAGCAGTTCTTC
NA,NA,TRBV11-2,TRBJ2-7,CASSSGGLAEEQYF,TGTGCCAGCAGCTCCGGCGGGTTGGCCGAAGAGCAGTACTTC
NA,NA,TRBV9,TRBJ2-1,CASSGTVSYNEQFF,TGTGCCAGCAGCGGTACGGTTTCCTACAATGAGCAGTTCTTC
NA,NA,TRBV5-1,TRBJ2-2,CASSSVRGDTGELFF,TGCGCCAGCAGCTCAGTCAGGGGGGACACCGGGGAGCTGTTTTTT
few,NA,TRBV7-3,TRBJ2-1,CASSLTQAASYNEQFF,TGTGCCAGCAGCTTAACCCAGGCAGCCTCCTACAATGAGCAGTTCTTC
NA,NA,TRBV11-2,TRBJ2-1,CASSLGLVNEQFF,TGTGCCAGCAGCTTAGGGCTAGTCAATGAGCAGTTCTTC
NA,NA,TRBV2,TRBJ1-2,CASGALTGASNYGYTF,TGTGCCAGCGGGGCCTTAACAGGAGCTTCTAACTATGGCTACACCTTC
NA,NA,TRBV28,TRBJ1-1,CASSLTSESTEAFF,TGTGCCAGCAGTCTTACCAGTGAATCCACTGAAGCTTTCTTT
NA,NA,TRBV10-1,TRBJ2-1,CASSESGRDVEEKFF,TGCGCCAGCAGTGAGTCCGGGCGGGATGTTGAGGAGAAGTTCTTC
NA,TRBD1,TRBV28,TRBJ1-2,CASSQYRTGLGGYTF,TGTGCCAGCAGTCAATACCGGACAGGGTTGGGTGGCTACACCTTC
NA,NA,TRBV6-5,TRBJ2-5,CASTSLETQYF,TGTGCCAGCACTAGCTTGGAGACCCAGTACTTC
NA,TRBD1,TRBV5-6,TRBJ2-7,CASSLVSGGPRSYEQYF,TGTGCCAGCAGCTTGGTCTCAGGGGGCCCACGCTCCTACGAGCAGTACTTC
few,NA,TRBV19,TRBJ2-2,CASSPIDGELFF,TGTGCCAGTAGCCCTATTGACGGGGAGCTGTTTTTT
once,TRBD1,TRBV15,TRBJ2-6,CATSRDRQGAVLSGANVLTF,TGTGCCACCAGCAGAGATCGACAGGGGGCTGTCCTCTCTGGGGCCAACGTCCTGACTTTC
once,NA,TRBV29-1,TRBJ2-7,CSVQGASYEQYF,TGCAGCGTTCAAGGGGCCTCCTACGAGCAGTACTTC
NA,NA,TRBV30,TRBJ2-3,CAWRSNSFTDTQYF,TGTGCCTGGAGATCGAACTCCTTTACAGATACGCAGTATTTT